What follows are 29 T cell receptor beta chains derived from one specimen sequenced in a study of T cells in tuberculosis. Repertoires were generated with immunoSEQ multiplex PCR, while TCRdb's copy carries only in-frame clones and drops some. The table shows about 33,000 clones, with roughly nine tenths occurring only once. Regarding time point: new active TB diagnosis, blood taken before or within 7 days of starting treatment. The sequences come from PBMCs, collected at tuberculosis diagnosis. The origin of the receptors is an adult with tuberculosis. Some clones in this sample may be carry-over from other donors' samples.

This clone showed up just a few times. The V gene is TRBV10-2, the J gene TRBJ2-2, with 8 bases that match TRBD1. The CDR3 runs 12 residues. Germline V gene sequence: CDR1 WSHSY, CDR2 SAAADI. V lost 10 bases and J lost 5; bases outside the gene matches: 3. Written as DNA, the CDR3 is TGCGCCATCACAGGGGGTACCGGGGAGCTGTTTTTT. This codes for CAITGGTGELFF.

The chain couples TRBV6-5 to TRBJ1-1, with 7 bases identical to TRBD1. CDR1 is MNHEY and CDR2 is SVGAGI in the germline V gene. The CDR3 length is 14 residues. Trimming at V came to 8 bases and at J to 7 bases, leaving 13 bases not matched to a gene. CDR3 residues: CASFPLDRDGEAFF. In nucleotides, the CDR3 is TGTGCCAGCTTCCCACTAGACAGGGACGGTGAAGCTTTCTTT.

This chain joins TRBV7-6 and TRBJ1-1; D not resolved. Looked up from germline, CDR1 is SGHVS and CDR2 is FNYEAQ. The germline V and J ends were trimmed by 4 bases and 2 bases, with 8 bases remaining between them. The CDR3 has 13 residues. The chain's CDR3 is CASSSTGNTEAFF. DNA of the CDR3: TGTGCCAGCAGCTCTACGGGTAACACTGAAGCTTTCTTT.

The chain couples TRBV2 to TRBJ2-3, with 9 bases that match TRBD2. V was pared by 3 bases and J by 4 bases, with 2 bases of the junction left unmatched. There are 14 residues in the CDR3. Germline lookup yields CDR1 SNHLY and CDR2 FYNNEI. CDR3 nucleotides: TGTGCCAGCAGTGAGCGGGGGGGGTCAGATACGCAGTATTTT. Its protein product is CASSERGGSDTQYF.

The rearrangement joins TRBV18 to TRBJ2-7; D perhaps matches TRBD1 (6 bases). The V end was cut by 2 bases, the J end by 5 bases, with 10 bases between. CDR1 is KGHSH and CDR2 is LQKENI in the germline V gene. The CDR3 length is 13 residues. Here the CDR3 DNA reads TGTGCCAGCTCACCAAACAGGGACCACGAGCAGTACTTC. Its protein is CASSPNRDHEQYF.

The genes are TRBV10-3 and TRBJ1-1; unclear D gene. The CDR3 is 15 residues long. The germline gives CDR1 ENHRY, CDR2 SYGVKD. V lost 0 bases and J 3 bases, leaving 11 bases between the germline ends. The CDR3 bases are TGTGCCATCAGTGAGTCGATTGTGAGGGACACTGAAGCTTTCTTT. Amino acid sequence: CAISESIVRDTEAFF.

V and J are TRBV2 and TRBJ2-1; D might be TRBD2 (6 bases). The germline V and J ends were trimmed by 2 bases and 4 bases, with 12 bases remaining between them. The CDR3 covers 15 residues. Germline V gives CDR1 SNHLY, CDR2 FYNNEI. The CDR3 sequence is CASSEPGGPYNEQFF. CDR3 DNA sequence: TGTGCCAGCAGTGAACCCGGGGGTCCTTACAATGAGCAGTTCTTC.

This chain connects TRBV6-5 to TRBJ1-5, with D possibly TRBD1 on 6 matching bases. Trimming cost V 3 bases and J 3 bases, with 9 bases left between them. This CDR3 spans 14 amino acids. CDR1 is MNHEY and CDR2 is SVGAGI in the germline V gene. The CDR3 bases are TGTGCCAGCAGTTATGCAGGGGCCAATCAGCCCCAGCATTTT. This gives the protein CASSYAGANQPQHF.

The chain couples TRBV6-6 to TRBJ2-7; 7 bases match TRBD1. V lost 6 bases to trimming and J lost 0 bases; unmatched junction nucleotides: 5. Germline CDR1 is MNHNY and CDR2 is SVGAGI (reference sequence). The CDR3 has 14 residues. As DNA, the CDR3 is TGTGCCAGCAGCCACGGACAGGTCTCCTACGAGCAGTACTTC. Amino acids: CASSHGQVSYEQYF.

CDR3 coding DNA: TGTGCCAGCAGCTTTGGGGGCGCGGGCACCGGGGAGCTGTTTTTT. It codes for CASSFGGAGTGELFF. The chain combines TRBV7-8 with TRBJ2-2, with D perhaps matching TRBD1 (6 bases). This CDR3 has 15 residues. Looked up from germline, CDR1 is SGHVS and CDR2 is FQNEAQ. Trimming took off 3 bases at V and 4 bases at J, with 12 bases between the two ends. The full variable domain, with the rest looked up from reference TRBV7-8 and TRBJ2-2, is GAGVSQSPRYKVAKRGQDVALRCDPISGHVSLFWYQQALGQGPEFLTYFQNEAQLDKSGLPSDRFFAERPEGSVSTLKIQRTQQEDSAVYLCASSFGGAGTGELFFGEGSRLTVL.

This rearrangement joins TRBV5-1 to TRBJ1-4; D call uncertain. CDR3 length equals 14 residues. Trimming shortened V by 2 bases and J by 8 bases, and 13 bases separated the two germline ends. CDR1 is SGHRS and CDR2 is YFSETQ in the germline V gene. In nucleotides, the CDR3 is TGCGCCAGCAGCTTTAAGGGAGAGAGGGAAAAACTGTTTTTT. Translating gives CASSFKGEREKLFF.

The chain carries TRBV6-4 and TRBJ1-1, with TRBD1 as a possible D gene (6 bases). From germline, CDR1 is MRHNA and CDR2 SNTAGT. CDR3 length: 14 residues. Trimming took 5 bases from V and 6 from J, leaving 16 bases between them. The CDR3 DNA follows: TGTGCCAGCAGTCCCGAGGGGGGGCTATCTGAAGCTTTCTTT. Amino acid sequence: CASSPEGGLSEAFF.

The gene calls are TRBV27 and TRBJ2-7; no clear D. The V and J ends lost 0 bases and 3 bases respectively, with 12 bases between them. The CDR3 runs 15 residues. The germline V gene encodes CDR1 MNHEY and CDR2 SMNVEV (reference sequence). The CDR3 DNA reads TGTGCCAGCAGTTTATCGGTTTCGGGTAACTACGAGCAGTACTTC. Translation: CASSLSVSGNYEQYF.

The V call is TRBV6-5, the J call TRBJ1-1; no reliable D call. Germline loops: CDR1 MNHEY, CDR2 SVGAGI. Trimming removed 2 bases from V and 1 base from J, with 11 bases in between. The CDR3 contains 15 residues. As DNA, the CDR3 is TGTGCCAGCAGTTACGCGCGTCGGGGGAACACTGAAGCTTTCTTT. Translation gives CASSYARRGNTEAFF.

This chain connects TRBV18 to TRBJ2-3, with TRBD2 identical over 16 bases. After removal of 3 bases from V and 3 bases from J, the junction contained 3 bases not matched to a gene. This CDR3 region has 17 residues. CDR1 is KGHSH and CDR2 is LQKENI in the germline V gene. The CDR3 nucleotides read TGTGCCAGCTCACCGCCGGGACTAGCGGGGGGGACAGATACGCAGTATTTT. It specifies CASSPPGLAGGTDTQYF.

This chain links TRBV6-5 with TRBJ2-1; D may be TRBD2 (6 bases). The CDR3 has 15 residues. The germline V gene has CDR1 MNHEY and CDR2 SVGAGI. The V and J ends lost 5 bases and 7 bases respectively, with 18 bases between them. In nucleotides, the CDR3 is TGTGCCAGCAGTAACCCTTTTCGCGGAGGGAATGAGCAGTTCTTC. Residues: CASSNPFRGGNEQFF.

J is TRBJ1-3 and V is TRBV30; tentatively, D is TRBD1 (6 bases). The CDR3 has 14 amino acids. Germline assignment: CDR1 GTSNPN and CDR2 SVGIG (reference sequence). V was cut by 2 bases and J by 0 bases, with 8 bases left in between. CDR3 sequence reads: CAWSQGTSGNTIYF. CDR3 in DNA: TGTGCCTGGAGTCAGGGGACCTCTGGAAACACCATATATTTT. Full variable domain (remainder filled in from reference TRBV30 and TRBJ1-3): SQTIHQWPATLVQPVGSPLSLECTVEGTSNPNLYWYRQAAGRGLQLLFYSVGIGQISSEVPQNLSASRPQDRQFILSSKKLLLSDSGFYLCAWSQGTSGNTIYFGEGSWLTVV.

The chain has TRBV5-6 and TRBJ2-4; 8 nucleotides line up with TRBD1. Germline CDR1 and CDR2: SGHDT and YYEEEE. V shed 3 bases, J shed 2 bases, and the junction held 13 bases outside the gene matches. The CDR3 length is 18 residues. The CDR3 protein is CASSWSSQGALTKNIQYF. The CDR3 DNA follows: TGTGCCAGCAGCTGGTCAAGCCAGGGGGCGCTTACCAAAAACATTCAGTACTTC.

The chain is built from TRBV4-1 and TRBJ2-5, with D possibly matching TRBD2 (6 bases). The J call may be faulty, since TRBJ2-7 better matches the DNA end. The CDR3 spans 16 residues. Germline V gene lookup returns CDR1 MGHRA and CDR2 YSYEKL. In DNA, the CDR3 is TGCGCCAGCAGCCAAGGATACGCGGGGACCTTCTACGAGCAGTACTTC. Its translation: CASSQGYAGTFYEQYF.

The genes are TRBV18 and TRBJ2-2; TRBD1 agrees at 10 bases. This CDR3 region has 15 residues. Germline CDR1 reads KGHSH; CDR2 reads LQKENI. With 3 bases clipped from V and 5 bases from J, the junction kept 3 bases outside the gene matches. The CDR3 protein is CASSPDRGRTGELFF. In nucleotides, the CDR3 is TGTGCCAGCTCACCGGACAGGGGGAGGACCGGGGAGCTGTTTTTT.

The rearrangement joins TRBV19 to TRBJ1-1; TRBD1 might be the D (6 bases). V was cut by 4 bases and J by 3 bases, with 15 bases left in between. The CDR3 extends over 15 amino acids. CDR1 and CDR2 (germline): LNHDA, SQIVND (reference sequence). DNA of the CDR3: TGTGCCAGTAGTAAGGGTACAGGGTTGGACACTGAAGCTTTCTTT. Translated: CASSKGTGLDTEAFF.

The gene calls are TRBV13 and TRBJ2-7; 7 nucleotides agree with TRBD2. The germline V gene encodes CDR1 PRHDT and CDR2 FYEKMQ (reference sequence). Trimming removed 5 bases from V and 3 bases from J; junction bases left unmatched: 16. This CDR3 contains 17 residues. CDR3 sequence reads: CASSPATTSVGFYEQYF. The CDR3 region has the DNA TGTGCCAGCAGCCCAGCCACCACTAGCGTGGGGTTCTACGAGCAGTACTTC.

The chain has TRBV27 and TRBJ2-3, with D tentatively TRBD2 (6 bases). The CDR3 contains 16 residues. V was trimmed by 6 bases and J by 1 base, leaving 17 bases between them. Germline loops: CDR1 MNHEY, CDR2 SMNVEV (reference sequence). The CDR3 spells CASRTPPSSGTDTQYF. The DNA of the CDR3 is TGTGCCAGCAGGACACCCCCGTCTAGCGGCACAGATACGCAGTATTTT.

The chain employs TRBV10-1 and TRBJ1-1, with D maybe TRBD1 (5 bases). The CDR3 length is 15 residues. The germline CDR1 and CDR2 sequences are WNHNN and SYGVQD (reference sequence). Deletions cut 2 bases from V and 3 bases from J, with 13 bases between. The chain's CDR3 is CASSEQSQGYTEAFF. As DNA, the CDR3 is TGCGCCAGCAGTGAGCAATCCCAGGGTTACACTGAAGCTTTCTTT.

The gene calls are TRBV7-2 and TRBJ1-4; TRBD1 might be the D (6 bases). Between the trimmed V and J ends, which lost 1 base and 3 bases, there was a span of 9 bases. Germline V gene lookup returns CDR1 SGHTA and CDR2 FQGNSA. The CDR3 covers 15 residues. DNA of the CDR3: TGTGCCAGCAGCTTAGAACCAGGGGCTAATGAAAAACTGTTTTTT. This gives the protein CASSLEPGANEKLFF.

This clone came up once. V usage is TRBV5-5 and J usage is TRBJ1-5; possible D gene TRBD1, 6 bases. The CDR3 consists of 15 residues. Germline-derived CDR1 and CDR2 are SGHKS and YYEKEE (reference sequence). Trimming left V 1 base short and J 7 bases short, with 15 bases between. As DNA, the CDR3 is TGTGCCAGCAGCTTGTTACAGGGTATCGGGCAGCCCCAGCATTTT. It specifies CASSLLQGIGQPQHF.

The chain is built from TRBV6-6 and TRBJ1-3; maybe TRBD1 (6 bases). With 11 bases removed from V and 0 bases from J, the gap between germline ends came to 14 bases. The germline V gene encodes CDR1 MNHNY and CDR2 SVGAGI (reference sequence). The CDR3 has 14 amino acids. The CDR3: CALSAGDSGNTIYF. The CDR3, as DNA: TGTGCCCTCTCCGCAGGGGACTCTGGAAACACCATATATTTT.

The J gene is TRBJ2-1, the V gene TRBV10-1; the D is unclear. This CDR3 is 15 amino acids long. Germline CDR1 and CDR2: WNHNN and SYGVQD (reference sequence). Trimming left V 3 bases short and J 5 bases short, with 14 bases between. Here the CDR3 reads CASSDWLPLDNEQFF. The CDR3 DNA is TGCGCCAGCAGTGACTGGCTTCCCCTCGACAATGAGCAGTTCTTC.

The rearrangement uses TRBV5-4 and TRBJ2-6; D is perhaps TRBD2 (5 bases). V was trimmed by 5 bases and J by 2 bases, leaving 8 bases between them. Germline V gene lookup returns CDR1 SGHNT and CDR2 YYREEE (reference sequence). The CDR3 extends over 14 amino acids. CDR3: CASRIGAGANVLTF. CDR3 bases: TGTGCCAGCAGAATCGGGGCTGGGGCCAACGTCCTGACTTTC.